One T cell receptor (beta chain) is described in this entry. What it binds is not known. The sample belongs to a study of CD4+ T cells in melanoma. Study outcomes and limitations: A reported correlation linked neoantigen-specific CD4+ T cells to CD8+, macrophage and B cell function. In melanoma, neoantigen-specific CD4+ T cells reportedly differed in differentiation state.

Using immunoSEQ multiplex PCR, the repertoire was profiled, and TCRdb retains in-frame clones only, with some absent. The data show about 9,900 clones, around 72% seen once. The material sequenced was tumor tissue. This sequence originates from a human donor with melanoma.

CDR3 in DNA: TGTGCCAGCAGGGGTACCGGGACAAGGGTGTACACCTTC. It codes for CASRGTGTRVYTF. The rearrangement links TRBV6-5 to TRBJ1-2, with D possibly matching TRBD1 (6 bases). The germline V and J ends were trimmed by 6 bases and 11 bases, with 19 bases remaining between them. CDR3 length: 13 residues. CDR1 MNHEY and CDR2 SVGAGI come from the germline V gene.